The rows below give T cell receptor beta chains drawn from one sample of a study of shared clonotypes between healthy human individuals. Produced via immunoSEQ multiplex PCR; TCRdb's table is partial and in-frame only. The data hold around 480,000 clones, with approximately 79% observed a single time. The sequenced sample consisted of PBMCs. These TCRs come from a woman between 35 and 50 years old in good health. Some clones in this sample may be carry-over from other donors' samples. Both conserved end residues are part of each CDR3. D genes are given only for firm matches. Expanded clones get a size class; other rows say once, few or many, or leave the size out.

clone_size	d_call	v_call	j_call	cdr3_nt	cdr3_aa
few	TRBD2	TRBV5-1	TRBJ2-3	TGCGCCAGCAGCGACGCTAGCGGTGGCACAGATACGCAGTATTTT	CASSDASGGTDTQYF
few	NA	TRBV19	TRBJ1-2	TGTGCCAGTAGTATGAACGTCTATGGCTACACCTTC	CASSMNVYGYTF
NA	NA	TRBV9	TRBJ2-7	TGTGCCAGCAGCGGCCTATCTTCTTACGAGCAGTACTTC	CASSGLSSYEQYF
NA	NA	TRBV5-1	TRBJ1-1	TGCGCCAGCAGCTTGGAGGGGCCCACGGACACTGAAGCTTTCTTT	CASSLEGPTDTEAFF
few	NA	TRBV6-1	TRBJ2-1	TGTGCCAGCAGGGGAGAGTTTTCTGGGTACAATGAGCAGTTCTTC	CASRGEFSGYNEQFF
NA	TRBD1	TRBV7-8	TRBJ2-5	TGTGCCAGCAGCTTAGTGCCAGGGGGCGAGACCCAGTACTTC	CASSLVPGGETQYF
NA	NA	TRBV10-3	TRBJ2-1	TGTGCCATCAGTGGGAGCAACCAGGCCCATGAGCAGTTCTTC	CAISGSNQAHEQFF
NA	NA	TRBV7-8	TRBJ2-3	TGTGCCAGCAGCTTAGCCCCCGCTTTCGATACGCAGTATTTT	CASSLAPAFDTQYF
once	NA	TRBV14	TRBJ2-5	TGTGCCAGCAGCCAGAGACAGTACCAAGAGACCCAGTACTTC	CASSQRQYQETQYF
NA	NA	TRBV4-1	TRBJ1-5	TGCGCCAGCAGCCAAGGTTGGAACGGAGTCAATCAGCCCCAGCATTTT	CASSQGWNGVNQPQHF
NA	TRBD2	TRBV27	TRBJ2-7	TGTGCCAGCAGTCCCCTCGGGCGGGAGGTCGCCTACGAGCAGTACTTC	CASSPLGREVAYEQYF
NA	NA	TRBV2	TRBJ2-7	TGTGCCAGCAGCAGGGAGTCGGACGAGCAGTACTTC	CASSRESDEQYF
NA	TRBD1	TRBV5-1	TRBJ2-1	TGCGCCAGCAGAGCCCCGGACAGGGGGAATGAGCAGTTCTTC	CASRAPDRGNEQFF
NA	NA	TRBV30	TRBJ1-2	TGTGCCCAACCGCGGGGCCGGGACTATGGCTACACCTTC	CAQPRGRDYGYTF
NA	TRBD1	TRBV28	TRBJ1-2	TGTGCCAGCGCGAGACAGGGGCCGTTGTGGGGCTACACCTTC	CASARQGPLWGYTF
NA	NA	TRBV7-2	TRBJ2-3	TGTGCCAGCAGCCCACTGGGGGGCCTCACAGATACGCAGTATTTT	CASSPLGGLTDTQYF
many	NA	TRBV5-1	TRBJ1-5	TGCGCCAGCAGCTTAAACAACAGGGTTCGCCAGCCCCAGCATTTT	CASSLNNRVRQPQHF
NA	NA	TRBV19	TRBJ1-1	TGTGCCAGTAGTATGTCACAGGGCTTGGACACTGAAGCTTTCTTT	CASSMSQGLDTEAFF
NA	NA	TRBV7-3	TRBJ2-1	TGTGCCAGCAGCTTAATTACCGGGAATGAGCAGTTCTTC	CASSLITGNEQFF
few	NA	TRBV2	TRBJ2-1	TGTGCCAGCAGAGTCTACAATGAGCAGTTCTTC	CASRVYNEQFF
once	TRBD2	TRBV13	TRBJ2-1	TGTGCCAGCAGCCCCTCGGGACTAACCAATGAGCAGTTCTTC	CASSPSGLTNEQFF
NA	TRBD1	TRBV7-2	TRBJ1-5	TGTGCCAGCAGCTTAGGGGGACAGGGGGGCAATCAGCCCCAGCATTTT	CASSLGGQGGNQPQHF
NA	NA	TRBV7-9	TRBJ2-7	TGTGCCAGCAGCTTAGCGCCCTTAGGGTTCTCCTACGAGCAGTACTTC	CASSLAPLGFSYEQYF
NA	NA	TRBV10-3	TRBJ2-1	TGTGCCATCAGTGAGACTGGATTGGGTGAGCAGTTCTTC	CAISETGLGEQFF